The 4 T cell receptor beta chains presented below share a single source sample, sequenced in a study of cytomegalovirus exposure and HLA in healthy donors. The PCR contained 60 Vbeta and 13 Jbeta primers. Repertoires were generated with immunoSEQ multiplex PCR, while TCRdb's copy carries only in-frame clones and drops some. The repertoire holds 95,000 to 100,000 clones, with approximately 85% as singletons. Sequences were obtained from PBMCs. These receptor sequences come from a man aged 25 to 45 in good health and CMV-seronegative.

This clone occurred once. J is TRBJ1-1 and V is TRBV4-3; 8 positions match TRBD1. This CDR3 is built from 17 residues. Germline CDR1 and CDR2: LGHNA and YSLEER. With 3 bases clipped from V and 0 bases from J, the junction kept 9 bases outside the gene matches. CDR3 in DNA: TGCGCCAGCAGCCACAGACAGGGGATGGGATTGAACACTGAAGCTTTCTTT. It encodes CASSHRQGMGLNTEAFF.

This chain uses TRBV2 with TRBJ1-3; no definite D call. V lost 4 bases and J 2 bases, leaving 9 bases between the germline ends. The CDR3 is made up of 14 amino acids. The germline gives CDR1 SNHLY, CDR2 FYNNEI. The CDR3 spells CASSVDKAGNTIYF. As DNA, the CDR3 is TGTGCCAGCAGTGTCGACAAAGCTGGAAACACCATATATTTT. Full variable domain (missing parts from reference TRBV2 and TRBJ1-3): EPEVTQTPSHQVTQMGQEVILRCVPISNHLYFYWYRQILGQKVEFLVSFYNNEISEKSEIFDDQFSVERPDGSNFTLKIRSTKLEDSAMYFCASSVDKAGNTIYFGEGSWLTVV.

J is TRBJ2-1 and V is TRBV19, with TRBD2 matching 12 bases. CDR3 length: 15 residues. CDR1 is LNHDA, CDR2 SQIVND, per germline (reference sequence). J gave up 9 bases and V 5 bases, and 8 bases lay outside the gene matches. This CDR3 reads CASSPGTSGLGEQFF. CDR3 coding DNA: TGTGCCAGTAGTCCCGGGACTAGCGGGTTGGGTGAGCAGTTCTTC.

About this clone itself: Other DNA sequences of this sample code for an identical CDR3. This chain connects TRBV29-1 to TRBJ1-1; a weak D match, TRBD1 (5 bases). V was clipped by 7 bases and J by 1 base, with 10 bases between them. Per germline, CDR1 SQVTM and CDR2 ANQGSEA. CDR3 length: 12 residues. The CDR3 region is CSAGQGNTEAFF. The CDR3 nucleotides are TGCAGCGCCGGGCAGGGGAACACTGAAGCTTTCTTT.